This T cell receptor beta chain was identified during a study of a mutant IDH1 vaccine in newly diagnosed glioma. Study-level results: Top peripheral T cell clonotype shifts appeared unrelated to pseudoprogression. A vaccine-induced immune response developed in roughly 93% of the patients.

The time point: baseline, week 1 (first vaccination visit). Treatment noted: pre-vaccination baseline after standard-of-care therapy. Assay: immunoSEQ multiplex PCR; the TCRdb copy retains only in-frame clones and omits some. The table shows tens of thousands of clones, with 70% to 90% occurring only once. The length of the CDR3 is 15 residues. Germline loops: CDR1 LNHDA, CDR2 SQIVND (reference sequence). After removal of 4 bases from V and 2 bases from J, the junction contained 4 bases not matched to a gene. As regards this clone: Antigen unknown.

The J gene is TRBJ1-2, the V gene TRBV19; 10 bases line up with TRBD1. The TCR was taken from a man aged 30 to 39 with glioma. The specimen was PBMCs, collected from a glioma patient treated with radiotherapy, temozolomide or both. The DNA of the CDR3 is TGTGCCAGTAGTACCCGGGGACAGGGGAACTATGGCTACACCTTC. Its translation is CASSTRGQGNYGYTF.